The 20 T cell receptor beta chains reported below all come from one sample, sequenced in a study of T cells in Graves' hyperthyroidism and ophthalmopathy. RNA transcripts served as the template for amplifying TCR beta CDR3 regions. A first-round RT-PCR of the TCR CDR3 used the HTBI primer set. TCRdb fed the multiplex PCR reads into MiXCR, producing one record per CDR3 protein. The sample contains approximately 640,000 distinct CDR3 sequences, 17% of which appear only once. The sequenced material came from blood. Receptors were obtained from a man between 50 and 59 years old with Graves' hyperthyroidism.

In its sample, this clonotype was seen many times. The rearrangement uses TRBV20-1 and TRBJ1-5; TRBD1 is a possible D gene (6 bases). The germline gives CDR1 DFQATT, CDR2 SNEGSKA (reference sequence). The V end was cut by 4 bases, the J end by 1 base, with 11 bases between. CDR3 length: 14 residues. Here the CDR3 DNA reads TGCAGTGCTAAGGCGGACAGAAGCAATCAGCCCCAGCATTTT. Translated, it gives CSAKADRSNQPQHF.

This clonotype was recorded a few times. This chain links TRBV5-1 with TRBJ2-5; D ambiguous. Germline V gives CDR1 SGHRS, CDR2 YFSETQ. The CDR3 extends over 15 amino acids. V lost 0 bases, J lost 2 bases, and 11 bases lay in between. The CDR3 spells CASSLALQHQETQYF. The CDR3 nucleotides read TGCGCCAGCAGCTTGGCCTTACAGCATCAAGAGACCCAGTACTTC.

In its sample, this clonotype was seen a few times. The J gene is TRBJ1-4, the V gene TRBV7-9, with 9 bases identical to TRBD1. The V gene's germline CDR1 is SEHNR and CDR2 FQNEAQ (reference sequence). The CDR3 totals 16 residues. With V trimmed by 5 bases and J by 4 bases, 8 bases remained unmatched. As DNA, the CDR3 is TGTGCCAGCAGCCATTCTGGACAGGGGCATAATGAAAAACTGTTTTTT. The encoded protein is CASSHSGQGHNEKLFF.

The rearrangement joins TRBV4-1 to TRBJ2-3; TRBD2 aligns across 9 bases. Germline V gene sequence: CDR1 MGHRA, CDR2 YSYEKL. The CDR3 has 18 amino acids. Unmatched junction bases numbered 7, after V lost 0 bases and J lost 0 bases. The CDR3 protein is CASSQEVGTSGSTDTQYF. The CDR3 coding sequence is TGCGCCAGCAGCCAAGAAGTGGGAACTAGCGGGAGCACAGATACGCAGTATTTT.

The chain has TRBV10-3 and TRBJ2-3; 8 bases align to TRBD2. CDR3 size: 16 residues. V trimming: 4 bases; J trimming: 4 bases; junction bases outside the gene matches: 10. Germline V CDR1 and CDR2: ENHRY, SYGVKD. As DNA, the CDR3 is TGTGCCATCAGTGGCTCCAGCGGGAGAGGTCCAGATACGCAGTATTTT. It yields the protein CAISGSSGRGPDTQYF.

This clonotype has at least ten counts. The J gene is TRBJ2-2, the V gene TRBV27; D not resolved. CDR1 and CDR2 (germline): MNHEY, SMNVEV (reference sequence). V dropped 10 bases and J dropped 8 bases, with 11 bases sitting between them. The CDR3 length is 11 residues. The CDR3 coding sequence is TGTGCCATCAGGACCGCGGGGGAGCTGTTTTTT. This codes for CAIRTAGELFF.

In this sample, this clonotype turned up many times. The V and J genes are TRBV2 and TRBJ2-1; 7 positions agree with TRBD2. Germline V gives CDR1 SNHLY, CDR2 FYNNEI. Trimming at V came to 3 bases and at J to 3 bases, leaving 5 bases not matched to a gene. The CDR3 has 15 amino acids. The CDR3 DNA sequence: TGTGCCAGCAGTGAGCAGCGGGATCTCTACAATGAGCAGTTCTTC. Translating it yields CASSEQRDLYNEQFF. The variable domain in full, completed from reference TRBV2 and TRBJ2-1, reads EPEVTQTPSHQVTQMGQEVILRCVPISNHLYFYWYRQILGQKVEFLVSFYNNEISEKSEIFDDQFSVERPDGSNFTLKIRSTKLEDSAMYFCASSEQRDLYNEQFFGPGTRLTVL.

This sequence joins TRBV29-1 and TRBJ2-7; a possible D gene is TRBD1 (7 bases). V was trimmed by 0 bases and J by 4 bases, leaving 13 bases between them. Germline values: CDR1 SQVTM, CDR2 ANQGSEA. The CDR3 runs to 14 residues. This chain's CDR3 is CSVEDGGGGYEQYF. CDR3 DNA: TGCAGCGTTGAAGATGGAGGGGGCGGTTACGAGCAGTACTTC.

CDR3 region: CASISDRGRGNEQYF. The CDR3 nucleotides read TGTGCCAGCATTTCCGACAGGGGGCGCGGGAATGAGCAGTACTTC. V is TRBV28 and J is TRBJ2-1, with 10 bases fitting TRBD1. Gene TRBJ2-7 matches the end of the DNA better, so the J call may be wrong. The CDR3 runs 15 residues. Germline CDR1 is MDHEN and CDR2 is SYDVKM.

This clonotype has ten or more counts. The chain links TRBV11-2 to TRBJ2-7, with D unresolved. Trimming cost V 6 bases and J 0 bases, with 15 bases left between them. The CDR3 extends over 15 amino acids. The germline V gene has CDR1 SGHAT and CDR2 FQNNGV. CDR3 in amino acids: CASSSLRRSSYEQYF. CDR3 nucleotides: TGTGCCAGCAGTTCCTTGCGCAGGTCCTCCTACGAGCAGTACTTC.

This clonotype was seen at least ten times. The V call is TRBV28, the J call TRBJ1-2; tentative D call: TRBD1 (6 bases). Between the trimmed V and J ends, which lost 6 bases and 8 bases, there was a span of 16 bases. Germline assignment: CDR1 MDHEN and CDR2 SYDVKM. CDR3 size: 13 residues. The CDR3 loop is CASSQGRAGGYTF. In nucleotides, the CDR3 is TGTGCCAGCAGCCAGGGGCGTGCGGGAGGCTACACCTTC.

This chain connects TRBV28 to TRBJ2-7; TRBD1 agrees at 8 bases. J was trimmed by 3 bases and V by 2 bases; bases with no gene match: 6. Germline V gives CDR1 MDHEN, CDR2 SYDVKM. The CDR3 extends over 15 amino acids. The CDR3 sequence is CASSLGQGAHYEQYF. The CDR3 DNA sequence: TGTGCCAGCAGTTTAGGGCAGGGGGCTCACTACGAGCAGTACTTC.

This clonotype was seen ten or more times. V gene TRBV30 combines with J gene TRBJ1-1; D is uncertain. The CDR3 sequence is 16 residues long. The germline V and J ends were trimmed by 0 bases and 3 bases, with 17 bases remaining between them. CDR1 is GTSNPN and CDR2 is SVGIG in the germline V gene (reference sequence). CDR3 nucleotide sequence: TGTGCCTGGAGTGTACCCAGGCCGGCAAAGTACACTGAAGCTTTCTTT. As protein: CAWSVPRPAKYTEAFF.

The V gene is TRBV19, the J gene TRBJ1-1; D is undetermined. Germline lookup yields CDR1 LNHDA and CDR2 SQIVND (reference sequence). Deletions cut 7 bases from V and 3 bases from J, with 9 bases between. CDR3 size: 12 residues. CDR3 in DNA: TGTGCCAGTACTGGGAGCCACACTGAAGCTTTCTTT. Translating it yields CASTGSHTEAFF.

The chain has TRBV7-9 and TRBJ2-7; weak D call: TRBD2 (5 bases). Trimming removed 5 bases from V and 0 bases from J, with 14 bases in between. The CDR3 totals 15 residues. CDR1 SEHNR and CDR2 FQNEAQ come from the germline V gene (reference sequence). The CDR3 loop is CASSRVSTSSYEQYF. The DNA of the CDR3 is TGTGCCAGCAGCCGCGTTTCCACTAGCTCCTACGAGCAGTACTTC.

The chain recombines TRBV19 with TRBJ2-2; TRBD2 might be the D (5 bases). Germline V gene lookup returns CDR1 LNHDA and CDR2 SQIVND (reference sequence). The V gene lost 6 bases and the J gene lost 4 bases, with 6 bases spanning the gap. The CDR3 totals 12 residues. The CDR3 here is CASRRVTGELFF. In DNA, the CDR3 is TGTGCCAGTAGGAGGGTCACCGGGGAGCTGTTTTTT.

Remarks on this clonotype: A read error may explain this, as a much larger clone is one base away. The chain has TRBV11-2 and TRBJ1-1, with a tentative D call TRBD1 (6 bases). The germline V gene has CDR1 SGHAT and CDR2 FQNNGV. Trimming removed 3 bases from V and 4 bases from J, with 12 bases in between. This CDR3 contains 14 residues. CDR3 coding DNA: TGTGCCAGCAGCTTTGCAGGGGATACCACTGAAGCTTTCTTT. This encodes CASSFAGDTTEAFF. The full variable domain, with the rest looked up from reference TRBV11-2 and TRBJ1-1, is EAGVAQSPRYKIIEKRQSVAFWCNPISGHATLYWYQQILGQGPKLLIQFQNNGVVDDSQLPKDRFSAERLKGVDSTLKIQPAKLEDSAVYLCASSFAGDTTEAFFGQGTRLTVV.

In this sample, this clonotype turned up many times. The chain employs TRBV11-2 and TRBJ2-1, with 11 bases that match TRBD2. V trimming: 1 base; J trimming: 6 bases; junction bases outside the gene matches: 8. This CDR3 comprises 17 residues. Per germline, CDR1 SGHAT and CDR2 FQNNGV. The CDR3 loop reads CASSLGSLAGASNEQFF. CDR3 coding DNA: TGTGCCAGCAGCTTAGGATCACTAGCGGGAGCCTCCAATGAGCAGTTCTTC.

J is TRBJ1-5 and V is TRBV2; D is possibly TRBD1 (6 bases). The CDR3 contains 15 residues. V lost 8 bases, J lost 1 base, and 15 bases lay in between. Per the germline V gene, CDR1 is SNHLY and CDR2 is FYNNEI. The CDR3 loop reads CASGRGPVSNQPQHF. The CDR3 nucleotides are TGTGCCAGCGGCCGGGGGCCGGTGAGCAATCAGCCCCAGCATTTT.

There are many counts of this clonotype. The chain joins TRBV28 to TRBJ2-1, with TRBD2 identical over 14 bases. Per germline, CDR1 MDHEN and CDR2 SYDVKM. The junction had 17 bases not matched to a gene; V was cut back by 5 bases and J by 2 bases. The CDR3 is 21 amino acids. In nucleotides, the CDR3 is TGTGCCAGCAGTCCACCCGGGGGGGGGACTAGCGGGAGTAGGACCTACAATGAGCAGTTCTTC. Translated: CASSPPGGGTSGSRTYNEQFF.